The 16 T cell receptor beta chains reported below all come from one sample, sequenced in a study of blood T cell repertoires in COVID-19 (dated by TCRdb to 2019 to 2021). The library was produced with the immunoSEQ multiplex PCR assay. TCRdb holds this immuneACCESS table with in-frame rearrangements only. Some clones are missing; in checked studies, unresolved V genes explain under half, and the rest has no known cause. The sample table shows 170,000 or so clones, and just over 85% are seen once. The biggest ten clones account for around 6.6% of the sample. Specimen: peripheral blood. The receptor source for this set is a man in his fifties or sixties with active or convalescent COVID-19.

The rearrangement links TRBV7-8 to TRBJ1-5, with no clear D. The CDR3 runs to 13 residues. Per germline, CDR1 SGHVS and CDR2 FQNEAQ. With 4 bases removed from V and 5 bases from J, the gap between germline ends came to 9 bases. CDR3 amino acids: CASSSPGYQPQHF. CDR3 DNA sequence: TGTGCCAGCAGCTCTCCGGGTTATCAGCCCCAGCATTTT.

This clone is a singleton in its sample. The CDR3 sequence is CASSIARDRGGNQPQHF. The CDR3 coding sequence is TGTGCCAGTAGTATAGCCCGGGACAGGGGAGGCAATCAGCCCCAGCATTTT. The rearrangement uses TRBV19 and TRBJ1-5; TRBD1 matches 10 bases. V lost 1 base to trimming and J lost 2 bases; unmatched junction nucleotides: 5. Germline V gives CDR1 LNHDA, CDR2 SQIVND (reference sequence). The CDR3 consists of 17 residues.

The rearrangement uses TRBV28 and TRBJ1-2; D is perhaps TRBD1 (5 bases). CDR3 size: 12 residues. Trimming stripped 5 bases from V and 6 bases from J, with 10 bases between. Germline CDR1 reads MDHEN; CDR2 reads SYDVKM. The CDR3 region is CASSTLGDGYTF. The CDR3 nucleotides are TGTGCCAGCAGTACCTTAGGGGATGGCTACACCTTC.

The chain couples TRBV15 to TRBJ2-3, with D maybe TRBD2 (5 bases). The CDR3 has 14 amino acids. Germline V gene lookup returns CDR1 LNHNV and CDR2 YYDKDF (reference sequence). V gave up 7 bases and J gave up 3 bases, with 14 bases separating them. CDR3 residues: CATKRELGTDTQYF. In DNA, the CDR3 is TGTGCCACCAAAAGGGAGCTAGGGACAGATACGCAGTATTTT.

This rearrangement joins TRBV14 to TRBJ1-2; maybe TRBD1 (6 bases). V shed 3 bases and J shed 6 bases, with 17 bases lying between them. The CDR3 has 15 amino acids. Germline assignment: CDR1 SGHDN and CDR2 FVKESK. The DNA for the CDR3 is TGTGCCAGCAGCCAGGGCCCCGGGACACGCGATGGCTACACCTTC. Its protein product is CASSQGPGTRDGYTF.

In this sample, this clone turned up once. The chain combines TRBV29-1 with TRBJ2-1; TRBD2 matches at 14 bases. This CDR3 contains 13 residues. The J segment lost 4 bases and the V segment lost 7 bases, leaving 0 bases of the junction unmatched. Germline-derived CDR1 and CDR2 are SQVTM and ANQGSEA. CDR3 DNA: TGCAGCGGGACTAGCGGGGGGTACAATGAGCAGTTCTTC. This sequence encodes CSGTSGGYNEQFF.

This rearrangement joins TRBV15 to TRBJ1-2, with D perhaps matching TRBD1 (6 bases). V was pared by 1 base and J by 6 bases, with 6 bases between. CDR1 and CDR2 from the germline V gene are LNHNV and YYDKDF (reference sequence). The CDR3 consists of 12 residues. The CDR3 DNA is TGTGCCACCAGCAGAGGACAGGATGGCTACACCTTC. This codes for CATSRGQDGYTF.

The V and J genes are TRBV7-2 and TRBJ1-6; D is uncertain. The CDR3 runs 15 residues. Germline-derived CDR1 and CDR2 are SGHTA and FQGNSA. Trimming cost V 1 base and J 3 bases, with 7 bases left between them. The CDR3 DNA is TGTGCCAGCAGCTTAGTACAAATCTATAATTCACCCCTCCACTTT. It is translated as CASSLVQIYNSPLHF.

The gene calls are TRBV10-3 and TRBJ2-2, with a weak D call TRBD1 (6 bases). Trimming took off 8 bases at V and 4 bases at J, with 11 bases between the two ends. The germline V gene encodes CDR1 ENHRY and CDR2 SYGVKD. The CDR3 sequence is 13 residues long. The CDR3 reads CAIGGPTTGELFF. In DNA form, the CDR3 reads TGTGCCATCGGGGGCCCGACCACCGGGGAGCTGTTTTTT.

The chain is built from TRBV10-3 and TRBJ1-5; the D gene is possibly TRBD1 (5 bases). Per the germline V gene, CDR1 is ENHRY and CDR2 is SYGVKD. The V gene lost 4 bases and the J gene lost 7 bases, with 14 bases spanning the gap. There are 14 residues in the CDR3. CDR3 region: CAISVEWGAQPQHF. CDR3 DNA sequence: TGTGCCATCAGTGTGGAGTGGGGCGCCCAGCCCCAGCATTTT.

V usage is TRBV7-9 and J usage is TRBJ2-3, with TRBD1 identical over 7 bases. The germline V gene has CDR1 SEHNR and CDR2 FQNEAQ (reference sequence). The CDR3 covers 16 residues. Germline trimming cut 4 bases from V and 0 bases from J; bases unmatched to any gene: 7. CDR3: CASSSQGYSSTDTQYF. The CDR3 DNA is TGTGCCAGCAGCTCACAGGGGTACTCTAGCACAGATACGCAGTATTTT.

The CDR3 coding sequence is TGTGCCAGCAGTTACTGGGACACCTTACGACAGTATTTT. Residues: CASSYWDTLRQYF. This chain uses TRBV6-6 with TRBJ2-3; perhaps TRBD1 as D (6 bases). This CDR3 contains 13 residues. V lost 1 base, J lost 12 bases, and 14 bases lay in between. Germline V gives CDR1 MNHNY, CDR2 SVGAGI (reference sequence).

This clone came up once. This chain uses TRBV5-1 with TRBJ2-1; TRBD2 matches at 8 bases. CDR3 length: 14 amino acids. V lost 2 bases to trimming and J lost 8 bases; unmatched junction nucleotides: 6. CDR1 and CDR2 (germline): SGHRS, YFSETQ. In DNA, the CDR3 is TGCGCCAGCAGCTTTAGTTTACTAGCGGATGAGCAGTTCTTC. Protein: CASSFSLLADEQFF. The full variable domain, with the rest looked up from reference TRBV5-1 and TRBJ2-1, is KAGVTQTPRYLIKTRGQQVTLSCSPISGHRSVSWYQQTPGQGLQFLFEYFSETQRNKGNFPGRFSGRQFSNSRSEMNVSTLELGDSALYLCASSFSLLADEQFFGPGTRLTVL.

CDR3 sequence reads: CASNKHPYNEQFF. CDR3 DNA sequence: TGTGCCAGTAATAAGCACCCCTACAATGAGCAGTTCTTC. This chain joins TRBV19 and TRBJ2-1; no definite D call. CDR1 LNHDA and CDR2 SQIVND come from the germline V gene (reference sequence). Trimming took 7 bases from V and 2 from J, leaving 9 bases between them. The CDR3 sequence is 13 residues long.

V usage is TRBV10-3 and J usage is TRBJ1-1; 7 bases line up with TRBD1. V lost 4 bases, J lost 2 bases, and 7 bases stayed unmatched. The CDR3 loop spans 15 amino acids. Germline V gives CDR1 ENHRY, CDR2 SYGVKD. This CDR3 is CAISAHRDSNTEAFF. In DNA, the CDR3 is TGTGCCATCAGTGCCCACCGGGACAGTAACACTGAAGCTTTCTTT.

The chain recombines TRBV5-1 with TRBJ2-1, with TRBD2 matching over 14 bases. Germline values: CDR1 SGHRS, CDR2 YFSETQ. V dropped 2 bases and J dropped 9; count of bases not matched to a gene: 13. The CDR3 consists of 18 residues. The CDR3 DNA is TGCGCCAGCAGCTTACGACTAGCGGGAGGGTCTATTGGCGGTGAGCAGTTCTTC. Translation gives CASSLRLAGGSIGGEQFF.